This TCR beta chain was profiled in a study of control samples from healthy donors and cancer patients (dated by TCRdb to 2020 to 2022). The germline V gene provides CDR1 SGHVS and CDR2 FNYEAQ. From the cysteine up to the phenylalanine, the CDR3 has a length of 15 residues. The entry retains the CDR3 DNA only, 45 bases that are in frame from base 1. Here V drops 1 base and J drops 3 bases, and the junction holds 1 base not matched to any gene. Library construction relied on the immunoSEQ multiplex PCR assay. The immuneACCESS repertoire file appears here via TCRdb, limited to in-frame rearrangements. These files lack a portion of the clones; in checked studies, under half of the deficit traces to unresolved V genes, and the cause of the others is not known. Recorded for this sample are about 40,000 clones; roughly nine tenths of them occurred a single time. The ten largest clonotypes hold roughly 3.5% of the sample.

Of note for this clone: Its cognate antigen has yet to be identified. Base qualities are not at hand, and no much larger clone is one base apart.

Sequenced material: blood. The rearranged chain carries TRBV7-6 and TRBJ1-2; 11 bases in between match TRBD1. The clonotype comes from a woman aged 50 to 65 in good health. The nucleotides are TGTGCCAGCAGCTTAGGGGACAGGGGGGACTATGGCTACACCTTC. The translation is CASSLGDRGDYGYTF. With the portions outside the CDR3 filled from the reference TRBV7-6 and TRBJ1-2 genes, the complete variable region becomes GAGVSQSPRYKVTKRGQDVALRCDPISGHVSLYWYRQALGQGPEFLTYFNYEAQQDKSGLPNDRFSAERPEGSISTLTIQRTEQRDSAMYRCASSLGDRGDYGYTFGSGTRLTVV.